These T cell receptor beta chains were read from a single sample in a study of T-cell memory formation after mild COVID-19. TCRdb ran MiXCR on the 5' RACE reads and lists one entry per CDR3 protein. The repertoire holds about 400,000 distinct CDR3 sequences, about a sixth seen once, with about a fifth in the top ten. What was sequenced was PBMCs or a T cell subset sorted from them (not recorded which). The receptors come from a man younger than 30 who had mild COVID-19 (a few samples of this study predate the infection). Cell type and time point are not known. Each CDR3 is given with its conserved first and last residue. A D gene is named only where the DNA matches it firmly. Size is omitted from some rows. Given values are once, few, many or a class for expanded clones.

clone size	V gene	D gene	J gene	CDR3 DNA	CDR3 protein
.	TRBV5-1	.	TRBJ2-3	TGCGCCAGCAGCTGGGACGGTAGCACAGATACGCAGTATTTT	CASSWDGSTDTQYF
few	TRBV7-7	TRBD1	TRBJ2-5	TGTGCCAGCAGCTTGTTCGCCCCCGGGACAGGGGATGGAGAGACCCAGTACTTC	CASSLFAPGTGDGETQYF
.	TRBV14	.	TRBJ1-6	TGTGCCAGCAGCCAACTTCGATTCTCACCCCTCCACTTT	CASSQLRFSPLHF
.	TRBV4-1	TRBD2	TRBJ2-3	TGCGCCAGCAGCCTCGGGGGGTATCAAGATACGCAGTATTTT	CASSLGGYQDTQYF
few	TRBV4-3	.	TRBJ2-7	TGCGCCAGCAGCCAAGGTGTGGACTACGAGCAGTACTTC	CASSQGVDYEQYF
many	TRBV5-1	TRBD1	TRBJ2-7	TGCGCCAGCAGCTTGGGGCAGGGGGCTCGTGAGCAGTACTTC	CASSLGQGAREQYF
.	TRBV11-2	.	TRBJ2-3	TGTGCCAGCAGGGGGTCGGGGGGCACCCTCACAGATACGCAGTATTTT	CASRGSGGTLTDTQYF
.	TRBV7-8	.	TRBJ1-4	TGTGCCAGCAGCTCAGGGGTTACTAATGAAAAACTGTTTTTT	CASSSGVTNEKLFF
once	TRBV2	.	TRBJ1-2	TGTGCCAGCACCATTTCAGGGCGAAGTGGCTACACCTTC	CASTISGRSGYTF
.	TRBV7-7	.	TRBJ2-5	TGTGCTAGCAGCTCCAACCCCCGGGACTCAAAAGAGACCCAGTACTTC	CASSSNPRDSKETQYF
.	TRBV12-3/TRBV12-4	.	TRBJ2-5	TGTGCCAGCAGTTTCGTAAACGAAGAGACCCAGTACTTC	CASSFVNEETQYF
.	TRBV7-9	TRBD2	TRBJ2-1	TGTGCCAGCAGAGTAGCGGGGGTGATCAATGAGCAGTTCTTC	CASRVAGVINEQFF
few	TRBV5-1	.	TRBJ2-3	TGCGCCAGCAGCTTGGCCGAGGCCACAGATACGCAGTATTTT	CASSLAEATDTQYF
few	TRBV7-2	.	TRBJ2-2	TGTGCCAGCAGATACACCGCTGATGCCGGGGAGCTGTTTTTT	CASRYTADAGELFF
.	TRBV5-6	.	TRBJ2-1	TGTGCCAGCAGCTTGGCAGGGGCCGCTAGCGATGAGCAGTTCTTC	CASSLAGAASDEQFF
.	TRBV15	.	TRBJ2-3	TGTGCCACCAAGCACCCTAGCACAGATACGCAGTATTTT	CATKHPSTDTQYF
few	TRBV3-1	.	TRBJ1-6	TGTGCCAGCAAGGGGACGGATTCACCCCTCCACTTT	CASKGTDSPLHF
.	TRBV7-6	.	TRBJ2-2	TGTGCCTCATGGACAGCTAACACCGGGGAGCTGTTTTTT	CASWTANTGELFF
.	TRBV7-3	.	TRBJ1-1	TGTGCCAGCAGCTTATGGAGACCCGAAAGGGACACTGAAGCTTTCTTT	CASSLWRPERDTEAFF
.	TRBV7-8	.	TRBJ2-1	TGTGCCAGCAGCTTACGAGGGCGTATCAGCGATGAGCAGTTCTTC	CASSLRGRISDEQFF
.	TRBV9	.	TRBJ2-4	TGTGCCAGCAGCGAGACGTCATATGCCAAAAACATTCAGTACTTC	CASSETSYAKNIQYF
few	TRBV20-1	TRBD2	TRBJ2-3	TGCAGTGCTAGAGATCTGGCGGGGGAAAGCACAGATACGCAGTATTTT	CSARDLAGESTDTQYF
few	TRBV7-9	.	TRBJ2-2	TGTGCCAGCAGCTGGAGACTGAGCACCGGGGAGCTGTTTTTT	CASSWRLSTGELFF
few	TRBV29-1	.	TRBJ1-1	TGCAGCCCTGGGAGGGGCACTGAAGCTTTCTTT	CSPGRGTEAFF
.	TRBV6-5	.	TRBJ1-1	TGTGCCAGCAGTTACGGGGTCAACCTGAACACTGAAGCTTTCTTT	CASSYGVNLNTEAFF
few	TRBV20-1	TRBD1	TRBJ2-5	TGCAGTGCTACCCTCAGGGGGCAAGAGACCCAGTACTTC	CSATLRGQETQYF